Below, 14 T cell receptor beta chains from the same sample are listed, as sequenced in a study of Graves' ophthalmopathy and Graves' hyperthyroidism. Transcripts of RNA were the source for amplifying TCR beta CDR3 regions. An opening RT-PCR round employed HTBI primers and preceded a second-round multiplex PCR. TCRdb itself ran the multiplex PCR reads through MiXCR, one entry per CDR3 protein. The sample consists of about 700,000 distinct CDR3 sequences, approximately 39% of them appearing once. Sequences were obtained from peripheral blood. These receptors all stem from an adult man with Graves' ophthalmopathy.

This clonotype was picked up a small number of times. In nucleotides, the CDR3 is TGTGCCAGCAGCAACTACGACAGGGCAGATACGCAGTATTTT. Amino acid sequence: CASSNYDRADTQYF. The chain combines TRBV9 with TRBJ2-3; 7 bases line up with TRBD1. In germline, CDR1 is SGDLS, CDR2 YYNGEE. This CDR3 is built from 14 residues. The V and J ends lost 4 bases and 4 bases, in that order; junction bases with no gene match: 6.

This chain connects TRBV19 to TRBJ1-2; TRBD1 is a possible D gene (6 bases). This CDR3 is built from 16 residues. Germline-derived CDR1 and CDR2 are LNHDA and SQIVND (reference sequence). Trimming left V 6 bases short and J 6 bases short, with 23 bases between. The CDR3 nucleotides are TGTGCCAGTAGCCCTAGGGGGGCCCCTCGTGTTGATGGCTACACCTTC. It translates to CASSPRGAPRVDGYTF.

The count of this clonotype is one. CDR3 residues: CAISGSGSNTGELFF. DNA for the CDR3: TGTGCCATCAGTGGATCAGGATCGAACACCGGGGAGCTGTTTTTT. The chain combines TRBV10-3 with TRBJ2-2, with unresolved D. The CDR3 sequence is 15 residues long. V lost 4 bases and J 0 bases, leaving 9 bases between the germline ends. Germline loops: CDR1 ENHRY, CDR2 SYGVKD.

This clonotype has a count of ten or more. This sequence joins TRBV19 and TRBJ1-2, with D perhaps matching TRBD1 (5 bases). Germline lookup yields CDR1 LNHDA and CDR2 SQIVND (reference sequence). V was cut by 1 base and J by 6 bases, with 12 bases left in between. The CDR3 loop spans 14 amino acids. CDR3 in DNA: TGTGCCAGTAGTATAGGCGGCAGGGCGAATGGCTACACCTTC. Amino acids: CASSIGGRANGYTF.

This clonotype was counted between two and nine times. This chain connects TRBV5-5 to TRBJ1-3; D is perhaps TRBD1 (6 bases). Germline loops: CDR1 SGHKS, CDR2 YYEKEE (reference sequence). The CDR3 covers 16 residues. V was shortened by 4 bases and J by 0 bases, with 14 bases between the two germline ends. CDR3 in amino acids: CASSLMWGASGNTIYF. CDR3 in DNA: TGTGCCAGCAGCCTCATGTGGGGGGCCTCTGGAAACACCATATATTTT.

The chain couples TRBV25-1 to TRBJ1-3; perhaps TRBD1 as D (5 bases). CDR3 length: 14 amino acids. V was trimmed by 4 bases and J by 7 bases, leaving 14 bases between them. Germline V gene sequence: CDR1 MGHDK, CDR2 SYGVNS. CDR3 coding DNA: TGTGCCAGCAGTGGCATAGGGACCGGGAACACCATATATTTT. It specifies CASSGIGTGNTIYF.

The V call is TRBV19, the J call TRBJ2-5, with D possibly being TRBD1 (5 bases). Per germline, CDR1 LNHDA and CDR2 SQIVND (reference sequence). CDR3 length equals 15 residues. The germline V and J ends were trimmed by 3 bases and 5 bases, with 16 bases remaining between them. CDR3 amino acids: CASSMGRTSRETQYF. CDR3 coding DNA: TGTGCCAGTAGTATGGGGCGGACCTCGAGGGAGACCCAGTACTTC.

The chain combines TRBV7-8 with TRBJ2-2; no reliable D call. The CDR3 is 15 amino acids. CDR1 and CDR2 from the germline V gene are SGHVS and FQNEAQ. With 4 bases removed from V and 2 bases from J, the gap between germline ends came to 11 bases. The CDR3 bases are TGTGCCAGCAGCTCTCTCGGGCTAAACACCGGGGAGCTGTTTTTT. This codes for CASSSLGLNTGELFF.

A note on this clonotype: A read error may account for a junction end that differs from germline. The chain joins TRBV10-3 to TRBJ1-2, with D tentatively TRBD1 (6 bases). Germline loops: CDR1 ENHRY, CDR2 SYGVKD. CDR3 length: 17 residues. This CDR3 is CASSYSRMGQSRYGYTF. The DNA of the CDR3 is TGTGCCAGCAGTTACTCAAGAATGGGACAATCGCGCTATGGCTACACCTTC.

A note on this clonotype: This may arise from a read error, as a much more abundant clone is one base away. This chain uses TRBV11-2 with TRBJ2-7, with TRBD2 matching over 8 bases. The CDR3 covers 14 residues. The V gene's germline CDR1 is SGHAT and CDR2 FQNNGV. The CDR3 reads CASSSRTSWYEQCF. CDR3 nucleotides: TGTGCCAGCAGCTCTCGGACTAGCTGGTACGAGCAGTGCTTC.

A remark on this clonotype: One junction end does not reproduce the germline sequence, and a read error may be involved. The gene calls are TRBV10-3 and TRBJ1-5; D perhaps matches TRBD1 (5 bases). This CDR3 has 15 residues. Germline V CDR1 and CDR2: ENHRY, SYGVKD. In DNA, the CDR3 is TGTGCCAACGGGAGTGGGGGGATAGGGATTCAGTCCCAGCATTTT. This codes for CANGSGGIGIQSQHF.

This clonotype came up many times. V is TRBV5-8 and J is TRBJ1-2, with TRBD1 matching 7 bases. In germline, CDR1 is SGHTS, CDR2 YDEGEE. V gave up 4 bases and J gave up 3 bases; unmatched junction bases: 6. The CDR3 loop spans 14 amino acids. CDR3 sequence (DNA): TGTGCCAGCAGCCAGGGACAGTCTTACTATGGCTACACCTTC. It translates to CASSQGQSYYGYTF.

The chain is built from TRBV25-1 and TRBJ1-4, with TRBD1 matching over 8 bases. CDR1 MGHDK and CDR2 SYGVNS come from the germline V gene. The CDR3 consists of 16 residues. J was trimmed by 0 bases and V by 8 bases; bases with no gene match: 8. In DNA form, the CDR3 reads TGTGCCAGCTCACCACAGGGGGAGGCAACTAATGAAAAACTGTTTTTT. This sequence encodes CASSPQGEATNEKLFF. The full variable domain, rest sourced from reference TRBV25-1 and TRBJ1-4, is EADIYQTPRYLVIGTGKKITLECSQTMGHDKMYWYQQDPGMELHLIHYSYGVNSTEKGDLSSESTVSRIRTEHFPLTLESARPSHTSQYLCASSPQGEATNEKLFFGSGTQLSVL.

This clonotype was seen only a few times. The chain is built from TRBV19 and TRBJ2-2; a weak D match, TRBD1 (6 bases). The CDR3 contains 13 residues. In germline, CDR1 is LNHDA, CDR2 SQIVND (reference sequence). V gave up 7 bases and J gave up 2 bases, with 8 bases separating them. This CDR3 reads CASNRVNTGELFF. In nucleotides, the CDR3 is TGTGCCAGTAACAGGGTAAACACCGGGGAGCTGTTTTTT.